Listed below are T cell receptor beta chains from one sample, sequenced in a study of cytomegalovirus exposure and HLA in healthy donors. Some clones are missing from TCRdb's copy, which holds only in-frame ones; the method was immunoSEQ multiplex PCR. Here the sample table reports about 200,000 clones. Sample: PBMCs. Source of these receptors: a boy aged 10-17 years in good health and CMV-seronegative. Each CDR3 is given with its conserved first and last residue. A D gene is named only where the DNA matches it firmly.

j_gene,d_gene,v_gene,CDR3nt,CDR3aa
TRBJ2-1,TRBD1,TRBV4-2,TGTGCCAGCAGCCAAGATTGGACAGGGAGCGAGCAGTTCTTC,CASSQDWTGSEQFF
TRBJ2-5,TRBD2,TRBV5-1,TGCGCCAGCAGCTTAAAAGCGGGATCAGACCAAGAGACCCAGTACTTC,CASSLKAGSDQETQYF
TRBJ2-7,-,TRBV2,TGTGCCAGCAGGGAAGACACACCCTCCTACGAGCAGTACTTC,CASREDTPSYEQYF
TRBJ2-7,TRBD1,TRBV5-1,TGCGCCAGCAGCTTAGAATTCAAAAGGGACAGGCGCTCCTACGAGCAGTACTTC,CASSLEFKRDRRSYEQYF
TRBJ1-1,TRBD1,TRBV7-9,TGTGCCAGCAGCCCGCCGACAGGGGCCCTGATGAACACTGAAGCTTTCTTT,CASSPPTGALMNTEAFF
TRBJ1-1,TRBD1,TRBV18,TGTGCCAGCTCACCAGTACAGAGGAGGGACAGGGCAGCTTTCTTT,CASSPVQRRDRAAFF
TRBJ2-5,-,TRBV6-5,TGTGCCAGCAGTTACGAGGGGGGGGAGACCCAGTACTTC,CASSYEGGETQYF
TRBJ1-2,-,TRBV27,TGTGCCAGCAGCTCCCTGACAACAAACTATGGCTACACCTTC,CASSSLTTNYGYTF
TRBJ1-6,TRBD1,TRBV19,TGTGCCAGTAGTATAGCCTCCGGGACAGGCCTCCCCTATAATTCACCCCTCCACTTT,CASSIASGTGLPYNSPLHF
TRBJ1-4,TRBD1,TRBV28,TGTGCCAGCAGTAAAAGTCAGGGGGCGGGTGAAAAACTGTTTTTT,CASSKSQGAGEKLFF
TRBJ2-3,TRBD2,TRBV2,TGTGCCAGCAGCTCCCCTAGCGGGGGGGCCGGAGATACGCAGTATTTT,CASSSPSGGAGDTQYF
TRBJ2-7,-,TRBV4-1,TGCGCCAGCAGCCCCTACGCTACACCAGGTTCCTACGAGCAGTACTTC,CASSPYATPGSYEQYF
TRBJ1-2,-,TRBV6-1,TGTGCCAGCAGTGAAATCAAGGAAGGGGTCTTC,CASSEIKEGVF
TRBJ2-5,-,TRBV5-5,TGTGCCAGCACCTCCCCTAGAGGACAAGAGACCCAGTACTTC,CASTSPRGQETQYF
TRBJ2-5,-,TRBV4-1,TGCGCCAGCAGCCCTACGCCCGGGGTCCCGGCGGAGACCCAGTACTTC,CASSPTPGVPAETQYF
TRBJ1-4,-,TRBV19,TGTGCCAGTAGTAGACCAGATCTTCGGGATGAAAAACTGTTTTTT,CASSRPDLRDEKLFF
TRBJ2-1,TRBD1,TRBV11-3,TGTGCCAGCAGTCCAGGAGCCGGGACAGGGGCGAACAATGAGCAGTTCTTC,CASSPGAGTGANNEQFF
TRBJ2-7,-,TRBV9,TGTGCCAGCAGCGCAGGGGGGACTAGTCTCTCCTACGAGCAGTACTTC,CASSAGGTSLSYEQYF
TRBJ2-2,-,TRBV19,TGTGCCAGTAGTATGCGGACCGGGGAGCTGTTTTTT,CASSMRTGELFF
TRBJ2-7,-,TRBV5-1,TGCGCCAGCACCCGTTTTCAAGGGGTAGGATCCTACGAGCAGTACTTC,CASTRFQGVGSYEQYF
TRBJ2-1,-,TRBV9,TGTGCCAGCAGCGCTTTAGGGCCGGGGTCCTACAATGAGCAGTTCTTC,CASSALGPGSYNEQFF
TRBJ2-7,TRBD1,TRBV5-1,TGCGCCAGCAGCGCGCGACAGGGATCCTACGAGCAGTACTTC,CASSARQGSYEQYF
TRBJ2-7,-,TRBV5-1,TGCGCCAGCAGCTTGGAGCCCTCCGAGAGCTCCTACGAGCAGTACTTC,CASSLEPSESSYEQYF
TRBJ1-1,-,TRBV5-1,TGCGCCAGCAGCTTGGCCGGGTCGACTGAAGCTTTCTTT,CASSLAGSTEAFF
TRBJ2-5,TRBD2,TRBV7-2,TGTGCCAGCAGCTTAGGACTAGCGGGGGGGCCGGGGGCCTTAGAGACCCAGTACTTC,CASSLGLAGGPGALETQYF
TRBJ1-5,TRBD1,TRBV19,TGTGCCAGTAGTATGATGGTGGGGGCTGGGACAGGTTATACTCAGCCCCAGCATTTT,CASSMMVGAGTGYTQPQHF
TRBJ1-4,-,TRBV7-8,TGTGCCAGCAGCCGTCGGCGGACTAATGAAAAACTGTTTTTT,CASSRRRTNEKLFF
TRBJ1-3,TRBD1,TRBV5-1,TGCGCCAGCAGCCTGACAGGGGGTGGAAACACCATATATTTT,CASSLTGGGNTIYF
TRBJ2-7,TRBD1,TRBV19,TGTGCCAGTAGTATAGGACAGGGGTCCGTGTACGAGCAGTACTTC,CASSIGQGSVYEQYF
TRBJ1-6,-,TRBV19,TGTGCCAGTAAGGACAGACCAGATAATTCACCCCTCCACTTT,CASKDRPDNSPLHF
TRBJ2-2,-,TRBV6-5,TGTGCCAGCAGTTACGGGCAGGGTGAGACCGGGGAGCTGTTTTTT,CASSYGQGETGELFF
TRBJ2-2,TRBD1,TRBV18,TGTGCCAGCTCACCCCGGAAACGGGACAGGGTCACCGGGGAGCTGTTTTTT,CASSPRKRDRVTGELFF
TRBJ1-2,-,TRBV4-1,TGCGCCAGCAGCCAAGAGGGCACCTATGGCTACACCTTC,CASSQEGTYGYTF
TRBJ1-2,TRBD1,TRBV19,TGTGCCAGTTCGACAGGGATTAACTATGGCTACACCTTC,CASSTGINYGYTF
TRBJ2-1,TRBD1,TRBV5-6,TGTGCCAGCAGCCTGTCCCACAGGGGGTCCTACAATGAGCAGTTCTTC,CASSLSHRGSYNEQFF
TRBJ2-7,TRBD2,TRBV14,TGTGCCAGCAGTCCTACTAGCGGGGTGAGCTCCTACGAGCAGTACTTC,CASSPTSGVSSYEQYF
TRBJ1-2,-,TRBV4-3,TGCGCCAGCAGTCAAGATGGGGGAGGACCATACTATGGCTACACCTTC,CASSQDGGGPYYGYTF
TRBJ2-7,-,TRBV7-9,TGTGCCATCCGAGTAGACACAGCCTACGAGCAGTACTTC,CAIRVDTAYEQYF
TRBJ1-2,TRBD1,TRBV30,TGTGCCTGGAGTGGACCGGGACAGGGGATCTATGGCTACACCTTC,CAWSGPGQGIYGYTF
TRBJ1-5,-,TRBV13,TGTGCCAGCCTGCTGGGCGAGCCCCAGCATTTT,CASLLGEPQHF